These 10 T cell receptor beta chains were sequenced from one sample in a study of prognosis after radiotherapy for stage I lung cancer. Amplification of the TCR beta CDR3 (from genomic DNA) was done by two-round multiplex PCR. Primers were specific to each TRBV and TRBJ gene in first-round PCR. TCRdb reprocessed the multiplex PCR reads via MiXCR and lists one record per CDR3 protein. The repertoire holds about 30,000 distinct CDR3 sequences, with around 31% as singletons. The material was PBMCs, obtained before or after stereotactic body radiation therapy (not recorded which). Receptors originate from a donor aged 50 or older with non-small cell lung cancer.

The chain couples TRBV9 to TRBJ2-5, with a possible D match to TRBD2 (5 bases). Trimming took off 0 bases at V and 5 bases at J, with 14 bases between the two ends. Germline CDR1 reads SGDLS; CDR2 reads YYNGEE. The CDR3 contains 15 residues. CDR3 nucleotide sequence: TGTGCCAGCAGCGTAGAAAGCGGAGACTGGGAGACCCAGTACTTC. It codes for CASSVESGDWETQYF. Looking up the rest from reference TRBV9 and TRBJ2-5 gives the full variable domain: DSGVTQTPKHLITATGQRVTLRCSPRSGDLSVYWYQQSLDQGLQFLIQYYNGEERAKGNILERFSAQQFPDLHSELNLSSLELGDSALYFCASSVESGDWETQYFGPGTRLLVL.

Worth noting for this clonotype: A read error is possible here, since a much larger clone lies one base away. The chain is built from TRBV20-1 and TRBJ2-5, with 8 bases fitting TRBD2. Per the germline V gene, CDR1 is DFQATT and CDR2 is SNEGSKA (reference sequence). CDR3 length: 13 amino acids. The CDR3 is CSAPRTSRETHYF. DNA of the CDR3: TGCAGTGCTCCCAGGACTAGCCGGGAGACCCATTACTTC.

This clonotype has a count of ten or more. This chain uses TRBV20-1 with TRBJ2-3, with a tentative D call TRBD2 (5 bases). CDR1 and CDR2 (germline): DFQATT, SNEGSKA (reference sequence). The CDR3 has 13 residues. With 8 bases removed from V and 2 bases from J, the gap between germline ends came to 14 bases. The CDR3 spells CSSKGLNTDTQYF. The CDR3 nucleotides read TGCAGTTCGAAAGGACTGAACACAGATACGCAGTATTTT.

The chain has TRBV6-2 or TRBV6-3 and TRBJ2-7, with 7 bases fitting TRBD1. Per germline, CDR1 MNHEY and CDR2 SVGEGT. With 4 bases clipped from V and 13 bases from J, the junction kept 19 bases outside the gene matches. The CDR3 contains 15 residues. In DNA, the CDR3 is TGTGCCAGCAGTTCCGAGGGGACAGCCGCCTACGAGAAATACTTC. As protein: CASSSEGTAAYEKYF.

At least ten counts were recorded for this clonotype. This rearrangement joins TRBV9 to TRBJ1-2; 8 positions match TRBD1. The CDR3 consists of 14 residues. Trimming removed 4 bases from V and 7 bases from J; junction bases left unmatched: 9. Germline lookup yields CDR1 SGDLS and CDR2 YYNGEE. The CDR3 DNA reads as TGTGCCAGCAGCTCCACGACAGGGGTAGGTGGCTACACCTTC. This sequence encodes CASSSTTGVGGYTF.

In its sample, this clonotype was seen once. With only one base between it and a far larger clone, this is likely a read error. The rearrangement uses TRBV6-2 or TRBV6-3 and TRBJ2-1; D not certain. Germline values: CDR1 MNHEY, CDR2 SVGEGT. V lost 2 bases, J lost 1 base, and 9 bases lay in between. The CDR3 spans 15 residues. The DNA for the CDR3 is TGTGCCAGCAGTTACACAGTGGATTCCTACAATGAGCAGTTCTTC. Protein product: CASSYTVDSYNEQFF.

The table lists this clonotype with many counts. V is TRBV28 and J is TRBJ1-2; a possible D gene is TRBD1 (6 bases). This CDR3 has 14 residues. Germline CDR1 MDHEN, CDR2 SYDVKM. Trimming removed 9 bases from V and 0 bases from J, with 14 bases in between. The CDR3 loop is CASKGGGSNYGYTF. CDR3 in DNA: TGTGCCAGTAAGGGTGGGGGCTCTAACTATGGCTACACCTTC.

Ten or more counts support this clonotype. The chain employs TRBV10-3 and TRBJ1-6, with D uncertain. V was cut by 8 bases and J by 10 bases, with 15 bases left in between. This CDR3 is built from 13 residues. Germline V CDR1 and CDR2: ENHRY, SYGVKD. DNA for the CDR3: TGTGCCATCGGTCGGATCCTAGAGTCACCCCTCCACTTT. It encodes CAIGRILESPLHF.

The J gene is TRBJ2-1, the V gene TRBV2, with D unresolved. This CDR3 spans 13 amino acids. Germline CDR1 SNHLY, CDR2 FYNNEI. V dropped 10 bases and J dropped 8 bases, with 18 bases sitting between them. CDR3 nucleotides: TGTGCCAACAACCCACCGGTCGGCGATGAGCAGTTCTTC. Protein: CANNPPVGDEQFF.

As regards this clonotype: The junction and the germline gene differ at one end; a read error may be behind it. In DNA, the CDR3 is TGTGCCAGCAGTTACCGGGACCTGAACACCGGGCAGCTGTTTTTT. It is translated as CASSYRDLNTGQLFF. This chain joins TRBV6-2 or TRBV6-3 and TRBJ2-2; D is perhaps TRBD1 or TRBD2 (5 bases each). The V gene's germline CDR1 is MNHEY and CDR2 SVGEGT. The CDR3 is 15 amino acids.